A single sample is the source of the 23 T cell receptor beta chains below, sequenced in a study of cytomegalovirus exposure and HLA in healthy donors. PCR primers comprised 60 Vbeta and 13 Jbeta primers. Method: immunoSEQ multiplex PCR; TCRdb's copy keeps in-frame clones and lacks some. The table records about 90,000 clones, around 76% of them present only once. Sequenced material: PBMCs. The receptors here all came from an older woman in good health and CMV-seropositive.

CDR3 nucleotides: TGTGCCAGCATGGAGGGGAGTGAAAAACTGTTTTTT. Amino acids: CASMEGSEKLFF. J is TRBJ1-4 and V is TRBV2; D perhaps matches TRBD1 (5 bases). The CDR3 covers 12 residues. The V gene lost 7 bases and the J gene lost 7 bases, with 10 bases spanning the gap. Germline CDR1 reads SNHLY; CDR2 reads FYNNEI.

The chain has TRBV19 and TRBJ2-7, with TRBD1 as a possible D gene (5 bases). The CDR3 runs 14 residues. CDR1 is LNHDA, CDR2 SQIVND, per germline (reference sequence). With 4 bases removed from V and 7 bases from J, the gap between germline ends came to 17 bases. This chain's CDR3 is CASSKGQSLREQYF. CDR3 DNA: TGTGCCAGTAGTAAAGGACAATCACTACGGGAGCAGTACTTC.

The chain is built from TRBV19 and TRBJ1-5, with a weak D call TRBD1 (6 bases). Germline assignment: CDR1 LNHDA and CDR2 SQIVND (reference sequence). Trimming took off 7 bases at V and 1 base at J, with 11 bases between the two ends. The CDR3 extends over 14 amino acids. The CDR3 protein is CASKGQGSNQPQHF. The CDR3 DNA reads as TGTGCCAGTAAAGGGCAGGGGAGCAATCAGCCCCAGCATTTT. The variable domain in full, with the rest retrieved from reference TRBV19 and TRBJ1-5, is DGGITQSPKYLFRKEGQNVTLSCEQNLNHDAMYWYRQDPGQGLRLIYYSQIVNDFQKGDIAEGYSVSREKKESFPLTVTSAQKNPTAFYLCASKGQGSNQPQHFGDGTRLSIL.

The V call is TRBV12-5, the J call TRBJ1-2; tentatively, D is TRBD1 (5 bases). Per germline, CDR1 LGHNT and CDR2 FRNRAP. Between the trimmed V and J ends, which lost 4 bases and 8 bases, there was a span of 11 bases. The CDR3 is made up of 12 amino acids. The CDR3 protein is CASGSPPGGYTF. CDR3 coding DNA: TGTGCTAGTGGTTCGCCCCCAGGGGGCTACACCTTC.

The chain has TRBV5-1 and TRBJ2-3; the D gene is possibly TRBD2 (5 bases). The germline CDR1 and CDR2 sequences are SGHRS and YFSETQ. Trimming took off 0 bases at V and 1 base at J, with 15 bases between the two ends. This CDR3 has 17 amino acids. The CDR3 here is CASSLGGLGERTDTQYF. DNA for the CDR3: TGCGCCAGCAGCTTGGGGGGTCTCGGGGAGCGCACAGATACGCAGTATTTT.

The chain combines TRBV10-3 with TRBJ1-2, with 7 nucleotides matching TRBD1. CDR3 length: 14 residues. The trim removed 3 bases at V and 8 bases at J, leaving 9 bases unmatched. Germline CDR1 is ENHRY and CDR2 is SYGVKD. DNA of the CDR3: TGTGCCATCAGTGATCCTACAGGGGAGCGAGGCTACACCTTC. Amino acids: CAISDPTGERGYTF.

The chain carries TRBV5-6 and TRBJ2-3; D unclear. Germline CDR1 and CDR2: SGHDT and YYEEEE. V dropped 1 base and J dropped 4 bases, with 13 bases sitting between them. The CDR3 runs 15 residues. CDR3 sequence: CASSLFRAGPDTQYF. In DNA, the CDR3 is TGTGCCAGCAGCTTGTTCCGTGCAGGCCCAGATACGCAGTATTTT.

This clone turned up a few times. The rearrangement links TRBV16 to TRBJ1-2; D perhaps matches TRBD1 (5 bases). The germline gives CDR1 KGHSY, CDR2 FQNENV. Trimming took off 2 bases at V and 4 bases at J, with 14 bases between the two ends. The CDR3 sequence is 15 residues long. The CDR3 reads CASSQPQGGSYGYTF. In DNA, the CDR3 is TGTGCCAGCAGCCAACCCCAGGGCGGGAGCTATGGCTACACCTTC.

The gene calls are TRBV29-1 and TRBJ1-2; 9 bases agree with TRBD1. Germline V gene data show CDR1 as SQVTM and CDR2 as ANQGSEA. Trimming took 4 bases from V and 1 from J; bases not matched to a gene: 1. This CDR3 has 13 residues. DNA for the CDR3: TGCAGCGTTGGGACAGGGGTTAACTATGGCTACACCTTC. Its protein is CSVGTGVNYGYTF.

The rearrangement uses TRBV7-9 and TRBJ2-2; D gene unclear. CDR1 is SEHNR and CDR2 is FQNEAQ in the germline V gene (reference sequence). The CDR3 runs 17 residues. V was pared by 0 bases and J by 1 base, with 12 bases between. CDR3 nucleotides: TGTGCCAGCAGCTTAGCATCTTCAGGTTTGAACACCGGGGAGCTGTTTTTT. Translated, it gives CASSLASSGLNTGELFF.

The chain combines TRBV6-1 with TRBJ2-1, with D possibly TRBD2 on 5 matching bases. Trimming took off 3 bases at V and 4 bases at J, with 13 bases between the two ends. Per the germline V gene, CDR1 is MNHNS and CDR2 is SASEGT. This CDR3 is 15 amino acids long. This chain's CDR3 is CASSDTYREYNEQFF. The CDR3 DNA is TGTGCCAGCAGTGATACCTACCGGGAATACAATGAGCAGTTCTTC.

The genes are TRBV2 and TRBJ1-5; the D is unclear. The length of the CDR3 is 12 residues. The germline V gene has CDR1 SNHLY and CDR2 FYNNEI. V lost 8 bases, J lost 7 bases, and 12 bases lay in between. In DNA, the CDR3 is TGTGCCAGCCAGAGGGAGGGCCAGCCCCAGCATTTT. Its protein product is CASQREGQPQHF. The full variable domain, in which reference TRBV2 and TRBJ1-5 provide the parts outside the CDR3, is EPEVTQTPSHQVTQMGQEVILRCVPISNHLYFYWYRQILGQKVEFLVSFYNNEISEKSEIFDDQFSVERPDGSNFTLKIRSTKLEDSAMYFCASQREGQPQHFGDGTRLSIL.

V gene TRBV2 combines with J gene TRBJ1-2, with a tentative D call TRBD1 (6 bases). Trimming shortened V by 5 bases and J by 6 bases, and 19 bases separated the two germline ends. The CDR3 is made up of 15 amino acids. CDR1 is SNHLY, CDR2 FYNNEI, per germline. Here the CDR3 DNA reads TGTGCCAGCAGTCTACCTGGGGGCAGGACCAATGGCTACACCTTC. It yields the protein CASSLPGGRTNGYTF.

CDR3 DNA: TGTGCCAGCTCACCTCCGGGACAGGGATTCTACGAGCAGTACTTC. It encodes CASSPPGQGFYEQYF. The chain carries TRBV18 and TRBJ2-7; the match to TRBD1 covers 9 bases. The CDR3 extends over 15 amino acids. Germline CDR1 reads KGHSH; CDR2 reads LQKENI. V was clipped by 3 bases and J by 3 bases; unmatched bases: 6.

This chain joins TRBV15 and TRBJ2-1; the match to TRBD2 covers 7 bases. This CDR3 has 15 residues. Germline V gives CDR1 LNHNV, CDR2 YYDKDF (reference sequence). Trimming cost V 1 base and J 9 bases; bases outside gene matches: 9. CDR3 sequence (DNA): TGTGCCACCAGCAGAGGACTAGCTAGGCGGGGTGAGCAGTTCTTC. This translates into CATSRGLARRGEQFF.

This clone was picked up a small number of times. V usage is TRBV10-2 and J usage is TRBJ1-1; D not resolved. Germline V CDR1 and CDR2: WSHSY, SAAADI. The CDR3 spans 13 residues. Trimming took off 6 bases at V and 4 bases at J, with 12 bases between the two ends. CDR3 in amino acids: CASRASRSTEAFF. CDR3 nucleotides: TGCGCCAGCAGGGCTTCGAGGTCCACTGAAGCTTTCTTT.

The count of this clone is one. This chain uses TRBV10-3 with TRBJ2-3; 15 bases line up with TRBD2. The germline V gene has CDR1 ENHRY and CDR2 SYGVKD. The V and J ends lost 6 bases and 5 bases, in that order; junction bases with no gene match: 6. This CDR3 region has 16 residues. The CDR3 region has the DNA TGTGCCATCAGCTCTGGACTAGCGGGAGGGAAAGATACGCAGTATTTT. It translates to CAISSGLAGGKDTQYF.

As concerns this clone: One end of the junction fails to match germline, which may point to a read error. The chain couples TRBV7-9 to TRBJ1-1, with TRBD1 matching 9 bases. CDR1 and CDR2 (germline): SEHNR, FQNEAQ (reference sequence). The CDR3 spans 17 residues. As DNA, the CDR3 is TGTTCCAGCAGCCCCAGAGGAGCGGGGACAGGGCCCACTGAAGCTTTCTTT. Residues: CSSSPRGAGTGPTEAFF.

CDR3 in DNA: TGTGCCAGCAGGGAACTGACAGGGAGCTCCTACAATGAGCAGTTCTTC. It translates to CASRELTGSSYNEQFF. The V gene is TRBV2, the J gene TRBJ2-1; 7 nucleotides align to TRBD1. Germline V lookup: CDR1 SNHLY, CDR2 FYNNEI. The CDR3 extends over 16 amino acids. V was pared by 6 bases and J by 0 bases, with 8 bases of the junction left unmatched.

This chain connects TRBV7-3 to TRBJ2-1; 14 nucleotides line up with TRBD2. The CDR3 contains 15 residues. V lost 4 bases, J lost 6 bases, and 2 bases stayed unmatched. Germline loops: CDR1 SGHTA, CDR2 FQGTGA. Here the CDR3 DNA reads TGTGCCAGCAGCTCGGGACTAGCGGGAGTCAATGAGCAGTTCTTC. Translation gives CASSSGLAGVNEQFF.

The chain uses TRBV6-5 and TRBJ2-7; D is ambiguous. CDR3 size: 12 residues. The V end was cut by 6 bases, the J end by 2 bases, with 8 bases between. CDR1 and CDR2 from the germline V gene are MNHEY and SVGAGI. CDR3 DNA: TGTGCCAGCAGCCCAACAGCCTACGAGCAGTACTTC. This encodes CASSPTAYEQYF.

As to this clone: A read error may account for a junction end that differs from germline. This chain links TRBV7-9 with TRBJ2-7, with 10 bases identical to TRBD1. Germline loops: CDR1 SEHNR, CDR2 FQNEAQ (reference sequence). The CDR3 sequence is 15 residues long. The CDR3 protein is CSSSYLTGTGVEQYF. In DNA, the CDR3 is TGTTCCAGCTCCTACCTTACCGGGACAGGGGTGGAGCAGTACTTC.

J is TRBJ2-1 and V is TRBV4-1; weak D call: TRBD1 (5 bases). V dropped 1 base and J dropped 4 bases, with 11 bases sitting between them. CDR3 length: 15 amino acids. Germline-derived CDR1 and CDR2 are MGHRA and YSYEKL. The CDR3 region is CASSQGQGGYNEQFF. Written as DNA, the CDR3 is TGCGCCAGCAGCCAAGGCCAGGGTGGGTACAATGAGCAGTTCTTC.